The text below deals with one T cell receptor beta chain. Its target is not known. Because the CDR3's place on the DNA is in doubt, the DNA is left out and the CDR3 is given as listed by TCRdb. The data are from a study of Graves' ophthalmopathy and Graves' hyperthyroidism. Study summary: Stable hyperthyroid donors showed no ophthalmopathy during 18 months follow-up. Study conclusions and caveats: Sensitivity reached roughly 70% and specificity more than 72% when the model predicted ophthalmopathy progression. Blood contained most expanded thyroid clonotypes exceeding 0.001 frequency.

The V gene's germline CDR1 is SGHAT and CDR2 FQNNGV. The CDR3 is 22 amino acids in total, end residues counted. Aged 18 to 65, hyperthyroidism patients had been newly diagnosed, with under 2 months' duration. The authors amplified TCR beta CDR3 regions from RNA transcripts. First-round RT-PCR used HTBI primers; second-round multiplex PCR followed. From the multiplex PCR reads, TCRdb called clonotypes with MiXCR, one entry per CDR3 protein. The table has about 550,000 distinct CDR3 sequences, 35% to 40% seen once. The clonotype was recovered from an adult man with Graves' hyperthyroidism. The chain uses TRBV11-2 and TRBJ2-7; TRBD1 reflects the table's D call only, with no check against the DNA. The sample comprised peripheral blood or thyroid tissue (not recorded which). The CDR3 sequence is CASSFYICSARAWGLNSYEQYF.